The 16 T cell receptor beta chains in this list originate from one sample, sequenced in a study of blood T cell repertoires in COVID-19. Clones were read by immunoSEQ multiplex PCR, and TCRdb kept only the in-frame ones, dropping some. In the table there are 55,000 to 80,000 clones, about four fifths of which are singletons. The sequenced sample consisted of peripheral blood. The receptors stem from a man in his sixties or seventies with acute or convalescent COVID-19.

The gene calls are TRBV7-8 and TRBJ2-1; 12 positions agree with TRBD2. The junction had 10 bases not matched to a gene; V was cut back by 7 bases and J by 6 bases. CDR3 length: 16 residues. Germline CDR1 and CDR2: SGHVS and FQNEAQ. In DNA, the CDR3 is TGTGCCAGCACCGATCTAGGACTAGCGGGGACCAATGAGCAGTTCTTC. Amino acids: CASTDLGLAGTNEQFF.

The J gene is TRBJ1-2, the V gene TRBV24-1, with unresolved D. The CDR3 loop spans 12 amino acids. Trimming took 5 bases from V and 7 from J, leaving 10 bases between them. Germline V gene data show CDR1 as KGHDR and CDR2 as SFDVKD. The CDR3, as DNA: TGTGCCACCAGTGGCTACCGAGGTGGCTACACCTTC. Its protein is CATSGYRGGYTF.

This chain joins TRBV25-1 and TRBJ2-7; 11 bases are shared with TRBD2. Per germline, CDR1 MGHDK and CDR2 SYGVNS. The CDR3 runs 15 residues. V shed 6 bases, J shed 4 bases, and the junction held 8 bases outside the gene matches. CDR3 coding DNA: TGTGCCAGCAGGGAGACTAGCGGGATCATGTACGAGCAGTACTTC. It codes for CASRETSGIMYEQYF.

The chain employs TRBV6-1 and TRBJ1-1, with a possible D match to TRBD1 (5 bases). Trimming took 0 bases from V and 4 from J, leaving 12 bases between them. CDR1 and CDR2 from the germline V gene are MNHNS and SASEGT. CDR3 length: 15 amino acids. The CDR3 nucleotides are TGTGCCAGCAGTGAAGCCCAGGGTATGGGCACTGAAGCTTTCTTT. Protein sequence: CASSEAQGMGTEAFF.

V gene TRBV5-1 combines with J gene TRBJ1-3; TRBD1 matches 7 bases. The V and J ends lost 4 bases and 2 bases, in that order; junction bases with no gene match: 6. The CDR3 has 15 residues. Germline CDR1 is SGHRS and CDR2 is YFSETQ. This chain's CDR3 is CASSLLTGTGNTIYF. For the CDR3, the DNA is TGCGCCAGCAGCCTCCTGACAGGGACTGGAAACACCATATATTTT.

The chain employs TRBV5-1 and TRBJ2-5, with 8 positions matching TRBD1. Trimming took 0 bases from V and 5 from J; bases not matched to a gene: 6. CDR3 length: 15 amino acids. CDR1 is SGHRS, CDR2 YFSETQ, per germline. In DNA form, the CDR3 reads TGCGCCAGCAGCTTGGGGACAGGGAGGCGTGAGACCCAGTACTTC. Its protein is CASSLGTGRRETQYF.

V and J are TRBV5-1 and TRBJ2-2; D gene unclear. V lost 3 bases and J lost 6, with 9 bases in between. The CDR3 runs to 13 residues. Germline V CDR1 and CDR2: SGHRS, YFSETQ. The DNA for the CDR3 is TGCGCCAGCAGCTCGTACCTAGCCGGGGAGCTGTTTTTT. It codes for CASSSYLAGELFF. The full variable domain, with the rest looked up from reference TRBV5-1 and TRBJ2-2, is KAGVTQTPRYLIKTRGQQVTLSCSPISGHRSVSWYQQTPGQGLQFLFEYFSETQRNKGNFPGRFSGRQFSNSRSEMNVSTLELGDSALYLCASSSYLAGELFFGEGSRLTVL.

The chain combines TRBV5-1 with TRBJ1-3; 7 bases agree with TRBD1. The V segment lost 0 bases and the J segment 2 bases; nucleotides outside the gene matches: 5. CDR1 SGHRS and CDR2 YFSETQ come from the germline V gene. CDR3 length equals 16 residues. The CDR3 loop reads CASSLGTGQTGNTIYF. Written as DNA, the CDR3 is TGCGCCAGCAGCTTGGGGACAGGCCAGACTGGAAACACCATATATTTT.

The J gene is TRBJ1-1, the V gene TRBV3-1 (or the pseudogene TRBV3-2); a possible D gene is TRBD1 (5 bases). CDR1 is LGHDT and CDR2 is YNNKEL in the germline V gene (reference sequence). The CDR3 length is 13 residues. Trimming pared 0 bases from V and 5 bases from J, leaving 7 bases between. For the CDR3, the DNA is TGTGCCAGCAGCCAAGAGGGGGGGACTGAAGCTTTCTTT. Its protein product is CASSQEGGTEAFF.

In its sample, this clone was seen once. The chain carries TRBV6-5 and TRBJ1-2; D not resolved. Germline assignment: CDR1 MNHEY and CDR2 SVGAGI. The CDR3 spans 14 residues. V was shortened by 6 bases and J by 5 bases, with 16 bases between the two germline ends. The DNA for the CDR3 is TGTGCCAGCAGACCCGCAGTGAGAGGGTATGGCTACACCTTC. Translation: CASRPAVRGYGYTF.

V and J are TRBV4-3 and TRBJ2-3, with a possible D match to TRBD2 (5 bases). The germline V and J ends were trimmed by 4 bases and 0 bases, with 14 bases remaining between them. Germline V CDR1 and CDR2: LGHNA, YSLEER. This CDR3 contains 16 residues. CDR3 in DNA: TGCGCCAGCAGCCCGGAGGTCCGGGCTAGCACAGATACGCAGTATTTT. Translation gives CASSPEVRASTDTQYF.

The chain joins TRBV18 to TRBJ1-2; possible D gene TRBD1, 6 bases. Trimming cost V 6 bases and J 1 base, with 12 bases left between them. The CDR3 contains 14 residues. The germline V gene encodes CDR1 KGHSH and CDR2 LQKENI. The chain's CDR3 is CASSPGALNYGYTF. The CDR3, as DNA: TGTGCCAGCTCTCCAGGGGCCCTTAACTATGGCTACACCTTC.

This clone was counted a single time. The chain uses TRBV19 and TRBJ2-1; no definite D call. The CDR3 is 14 residues long. V lost 3 bases and J 8 bases, leaving 14 bases between the germline ends. The germline V gene encodes CDR1 LNHDA and CDR2 SQIVND (reference sequence). The CDR3 coding sequence is TGTGCCAGTAGTATGCTTTACTCTTCCCATGAGCAGTTCTTC. Its translation is CASSMLYSSHEQFF.

The chain employs TRBV27 and TRBJ1-1; TRBD1 aligns across 8 bases. V was pared by 5 bases and J by 6 bases, with 5 bases of the junction left unmatched. Germline loops: CDR1 MNHEY, CDR2 SMNVEV (reference sequence). The CDR3 contains 13 residues. The CDR3 protein is CASSLQGAPEAFF. Here the CDR3 DNA reads TGTGCCAGCAGTCTCCAGGGGGCACCTGAAGCTTTCTTT.

J is TRBJ1-1 and V is TRBV6-1, with D perhaps matching TRBD1 (5 bases). CDR1 and CDR2 from the germline V gene are MNHNS and SASEGT. Trimming stripped 1 base from V and 4 bases from J, with 16 bases between. The CDR3 is 16 amino acids. CDR3 DNA: TGTGCCAGCAGTGAAGGGGGATCGGGGAGGGGCACTGAAGCTTTCTTT. It specifies CASSEGGSGRGTEAFF.

This clone was found a few times. The chain recombines TRBV28 with TRBJ1-5; maybe TRBD1 (5 bases). The V end was cut by 7 bases, the J end by 9 bases, with 13 bases between. The length of the CDR3 is 12 residues. CDR1 MDHEN and CDR2 SYDVKM come from the germline V gene. The CDR3 DNA reads TGTGCCAGCAACCCCGGGGGGAGGCCCCAGCATTTT. Translated, it gives CASNPGGRPQHF. The entire variable domain, with the rest obtained from reference TRBV28 and TRBJ1-5, is as follows: DVKVTQSSRYLVKRTGEKVFLECVQDMDHENMFWYRQDPGLGLRLIYFSYDVKMKEKGDIPEGYSVSREKKERFSLILESASTNQTSMYLCASNPGGRPQHFGDGTRLSIL.